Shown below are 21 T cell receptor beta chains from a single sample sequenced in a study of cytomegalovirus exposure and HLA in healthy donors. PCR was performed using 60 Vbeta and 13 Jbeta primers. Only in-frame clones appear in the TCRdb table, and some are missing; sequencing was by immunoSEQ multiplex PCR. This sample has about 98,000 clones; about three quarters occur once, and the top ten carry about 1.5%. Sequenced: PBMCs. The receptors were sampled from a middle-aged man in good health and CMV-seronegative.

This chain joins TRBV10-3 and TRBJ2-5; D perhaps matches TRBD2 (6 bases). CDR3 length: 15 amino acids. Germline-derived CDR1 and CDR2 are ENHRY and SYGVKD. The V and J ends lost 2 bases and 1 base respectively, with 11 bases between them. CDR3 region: CAISEGGVGQETQYF. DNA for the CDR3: TGTGCCATCAGTGAGGGCGGGGTAGGCCAAGAGACCCAGTACTTC.

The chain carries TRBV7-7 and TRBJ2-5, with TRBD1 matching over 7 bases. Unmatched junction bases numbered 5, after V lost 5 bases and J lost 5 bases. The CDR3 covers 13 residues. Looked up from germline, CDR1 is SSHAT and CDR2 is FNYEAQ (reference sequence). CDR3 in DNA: TGTGCCAGCAGCCCGGACAGGATGGAGACCCAGTACTTC. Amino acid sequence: CASSPDRMETQYF. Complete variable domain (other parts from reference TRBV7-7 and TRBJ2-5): GAGVSQSPRYKVTKRGQDVTLRCDPISSHATLYWYQQALGQGPEFLTYFNYEAQPDKSGLPSDRFSAERPEGSISTLTIQRTEQRDSAMYRCASSPDRMETQYFGPGTRLLVL.

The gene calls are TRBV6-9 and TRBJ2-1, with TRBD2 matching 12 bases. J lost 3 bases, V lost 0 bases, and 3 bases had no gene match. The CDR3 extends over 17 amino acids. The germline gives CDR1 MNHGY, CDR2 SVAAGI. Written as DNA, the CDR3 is TGTGCCAGCAGTTATTCGAAGGGACTAGCGGGCTACAATGAGCAGTTCTTC. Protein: CASSYSKGLAGYNEQFF.

The CDR3 here is CASSASALRTGGAEQYF. In DNA form, the CDR3 reads TGTGCCAGCAGCGCCTCGGCCCTTCGGACAGGGGGCGCCGAGCAGTACTTC. The rearrangement uses TRBV13 and TRBJ2-5; 11 bases fit TRBD1. The J call is in doubt because the DNA end fits TRBJ2-7 better. The CDR3 runs 17 residues. CDR1 and CDR2 (germline): PRHDT, FYEKMQ (reference sequence).

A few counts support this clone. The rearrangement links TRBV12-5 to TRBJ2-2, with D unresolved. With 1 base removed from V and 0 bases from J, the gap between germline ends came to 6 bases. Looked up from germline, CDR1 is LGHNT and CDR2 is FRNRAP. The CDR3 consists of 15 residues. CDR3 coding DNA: TGTGCTAGTGGTTTGGGCAGGCCGAACACCGGGGAGCTGTTTTTT. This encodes CASGLGRPNTGELFF.

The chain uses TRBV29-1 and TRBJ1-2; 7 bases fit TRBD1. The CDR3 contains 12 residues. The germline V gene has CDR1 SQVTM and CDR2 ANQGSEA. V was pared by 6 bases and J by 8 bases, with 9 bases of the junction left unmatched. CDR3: CSVLTGSGGYTF. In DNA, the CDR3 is TGCAGCGTGCTGACAGGGTCCGGGGGCTACACCTTC. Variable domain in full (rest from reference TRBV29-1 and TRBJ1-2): SAVISQKPSRDICQRGTSLTIQCQVDSQVTMMFWYRQQPGQSLTLIATANQGSEATYESGFVIDKFPISRPNLTFSTLTVSNMSPEDSSIYLCSVLTGSGGYTFGSGTRLTVV.

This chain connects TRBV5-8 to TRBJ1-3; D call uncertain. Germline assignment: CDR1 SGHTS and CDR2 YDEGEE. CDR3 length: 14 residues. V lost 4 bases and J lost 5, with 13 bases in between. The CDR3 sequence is CASSPEPERNTIYF. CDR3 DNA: TGTGCCAGCAGCCCCGAACCTGAGAGAAACACCATATATTTT.

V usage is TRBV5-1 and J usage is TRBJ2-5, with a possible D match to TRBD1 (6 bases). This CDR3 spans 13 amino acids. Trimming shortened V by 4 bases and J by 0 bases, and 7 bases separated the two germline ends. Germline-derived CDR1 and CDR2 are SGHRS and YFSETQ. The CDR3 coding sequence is TGCGCCAGCAGCCGGACAGACCAAGAGACCCAGTACTTC. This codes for CASSRTDQETQYF. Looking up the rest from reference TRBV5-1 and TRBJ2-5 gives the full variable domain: KAGVTQTPRYLIKTRGQQVTLSCSPISGHRSVSWYQQTPGQGLQFLFEYFSETQRNKGNFPGRFSGRQFSNSRSEMNVSTLELGDSALYLCASSRTDQETQYFGPGTRLLVL.

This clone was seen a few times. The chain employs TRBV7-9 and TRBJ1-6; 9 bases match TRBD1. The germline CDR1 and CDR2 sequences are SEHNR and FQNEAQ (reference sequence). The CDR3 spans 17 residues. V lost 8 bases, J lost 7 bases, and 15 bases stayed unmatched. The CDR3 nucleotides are TGTGCCAGCTCGAGCTTCCCACGGGACAGGGTGAATTCACCCCTCCACTTT. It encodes CASSSFPRDRVNSPLHF.

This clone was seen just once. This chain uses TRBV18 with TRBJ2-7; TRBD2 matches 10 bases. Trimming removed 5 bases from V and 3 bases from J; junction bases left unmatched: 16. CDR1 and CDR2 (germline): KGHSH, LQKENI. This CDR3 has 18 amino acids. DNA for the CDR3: TGTGCCAGCTCAGTAGGGCTAGCGGGGGTCGGAAGACTCTACGAGCAGTACTTC. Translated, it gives CASSVGLAGVGRLYEQYF.

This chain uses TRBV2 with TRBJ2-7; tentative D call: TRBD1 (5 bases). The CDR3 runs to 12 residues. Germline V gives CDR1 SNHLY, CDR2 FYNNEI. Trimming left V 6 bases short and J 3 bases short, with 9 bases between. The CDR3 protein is CASRDDSYEQYF. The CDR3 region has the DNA TGTGCCAGCAGAGACGACAGCTACGAGCAGTACTTC.

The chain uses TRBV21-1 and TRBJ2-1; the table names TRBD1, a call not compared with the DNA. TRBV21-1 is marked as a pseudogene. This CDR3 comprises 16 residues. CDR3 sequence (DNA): TGTGCCAGCAGCAGGGGGCCAGGGGGCTTTTCTAATGAGCAGTTCTTC. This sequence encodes CASSRGPGGFSNEQFF.

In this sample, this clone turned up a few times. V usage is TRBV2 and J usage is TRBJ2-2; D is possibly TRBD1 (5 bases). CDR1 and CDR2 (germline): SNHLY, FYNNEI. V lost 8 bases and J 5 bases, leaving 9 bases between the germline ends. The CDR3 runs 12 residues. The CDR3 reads CASGRQTGELFF. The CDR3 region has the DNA TGTGCCAGCGGACGACAGACCGGGGAGCTGTTTTTT.

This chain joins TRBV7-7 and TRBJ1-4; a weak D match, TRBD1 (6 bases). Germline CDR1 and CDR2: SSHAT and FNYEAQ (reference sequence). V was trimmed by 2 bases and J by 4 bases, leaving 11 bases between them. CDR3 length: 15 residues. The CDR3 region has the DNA TGTGCCAGCAGCTTAAATGCAGGGGTTAATGAAAAACTGTTTTTT. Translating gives CASSLNAGVNEKLFF.

For the CDR3, the DNA is TGTGCCAGCAGCTTGGGGGGAGGGCTCGATTATGGCTACACCTTC. This sequence encodes CASSLGGGLDYGYTF. The chain carries TRBV13 and TRBJ1-2; TRBD1 is a possible D gene (5 bases). The germline V and J ends were trimmed by 3 bases and 5 bases, with 16 bases remaining between them. Per germline, CDR1 PRHDT and CDR2 FYEKMQ (reference sequence). The CDR3 is 15 residues long.

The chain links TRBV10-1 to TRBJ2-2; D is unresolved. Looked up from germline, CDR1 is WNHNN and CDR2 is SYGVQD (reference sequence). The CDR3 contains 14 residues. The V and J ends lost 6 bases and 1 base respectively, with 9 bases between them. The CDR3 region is CASRERVNTGELFF. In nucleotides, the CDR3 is TGCGCCAGCAGGGAGAGAGTGAACACCGGGGAGCTGTTTTTT.

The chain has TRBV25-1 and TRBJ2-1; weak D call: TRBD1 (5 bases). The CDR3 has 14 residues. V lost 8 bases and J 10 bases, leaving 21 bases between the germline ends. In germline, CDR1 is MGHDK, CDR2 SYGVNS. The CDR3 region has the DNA TGTGCCAGCTTGCCAGAAACAGGCCTGGGGGAGCAGTTCTTC. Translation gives CASLPETGLGEQFF.

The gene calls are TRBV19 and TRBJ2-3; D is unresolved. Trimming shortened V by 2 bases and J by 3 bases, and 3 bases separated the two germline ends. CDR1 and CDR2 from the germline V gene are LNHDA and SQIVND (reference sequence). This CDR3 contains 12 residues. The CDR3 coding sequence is TGTGCCAGTAGTATATCGACAGATACGCAGTATTTT. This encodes CASSISTDTQYF.

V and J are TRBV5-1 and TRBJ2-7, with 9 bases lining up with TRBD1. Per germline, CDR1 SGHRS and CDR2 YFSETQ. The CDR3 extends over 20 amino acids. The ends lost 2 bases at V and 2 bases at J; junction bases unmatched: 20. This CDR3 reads CASSFRPGQGSRGLTYEQYF. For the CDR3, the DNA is TGCGCCAGCAGCTTCCGGCCGGGACAGGGATCGAGGGGATTGACCTACGAGCAGTACTTC.

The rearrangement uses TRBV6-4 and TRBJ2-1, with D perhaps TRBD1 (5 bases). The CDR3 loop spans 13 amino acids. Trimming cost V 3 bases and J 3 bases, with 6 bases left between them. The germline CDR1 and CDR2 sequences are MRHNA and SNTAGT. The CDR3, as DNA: TGTGCCAGCAGTGAGGACAACTACAATGAGCAGTTCTTC. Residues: CASSEDNYNEQFF.

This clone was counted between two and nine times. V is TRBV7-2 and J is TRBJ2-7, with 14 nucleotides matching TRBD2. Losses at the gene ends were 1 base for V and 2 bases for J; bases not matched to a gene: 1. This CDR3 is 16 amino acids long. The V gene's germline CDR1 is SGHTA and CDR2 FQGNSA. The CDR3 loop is CASSLGLAGGPYEQYF. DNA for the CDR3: TGTGCCAGCAGCTTAGGACTAGCGGGGGGGCCCTACGAGCAGTACTTC.